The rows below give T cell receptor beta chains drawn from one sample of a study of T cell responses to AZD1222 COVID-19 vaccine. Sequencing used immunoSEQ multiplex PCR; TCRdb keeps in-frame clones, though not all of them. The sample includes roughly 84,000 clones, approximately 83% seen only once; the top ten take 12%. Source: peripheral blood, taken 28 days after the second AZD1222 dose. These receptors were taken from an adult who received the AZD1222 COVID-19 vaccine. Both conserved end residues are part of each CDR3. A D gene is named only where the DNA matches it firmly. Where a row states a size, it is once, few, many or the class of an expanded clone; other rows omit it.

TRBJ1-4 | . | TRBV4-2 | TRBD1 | CASSQDPGQGDEKLFF | TGTGCCAGCAGCCAGGACCCGGGACAGGGAGATGAAAAACTGTTTTTT
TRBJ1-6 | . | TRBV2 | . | CASRWAGSENSPLHF | TGTGCCAGTCGTTGGGCAGGGTCTGAGAATTCACCCCTCCACTTT
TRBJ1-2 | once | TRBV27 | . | CASSRAPANYGYTF | TGTGCCAGCAGTAGAGCACCTGCTAACTATGGCTACACCTTC
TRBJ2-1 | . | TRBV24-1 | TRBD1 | CATSDLNRGNRQFF | TGTGCCACCAGTGATTTGAACAGGGGAAACCGGCAGTTCTTC
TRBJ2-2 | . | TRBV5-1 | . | CASSLVATNTGELFF | TGCGCCAGCAGCTTGGTAGCGACGAACACCGGGGAGCTGTTTTTT
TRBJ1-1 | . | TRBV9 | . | CASSVVSKNTEAFF | TGTGCCAGCAGCGTAGTATCAAAAAACACTGAAGCTTTCTTT
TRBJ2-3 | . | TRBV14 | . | CASSQVGRTDTQYF | TGTGCCAGCAGCCAAGTCGGGCGCACAGATACGCAGTATTTT
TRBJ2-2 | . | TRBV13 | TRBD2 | CASSRGTSGGTGELFF | TGTGCCAGCAGCCGAGGGACTAGCGGGGGCACCGGGGAGCTGTTTTTT
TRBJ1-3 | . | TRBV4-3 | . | CASSQGQAAYLSGNTIYF | TGCGCCAGCAGCCAAGGACAGGCCGCCTACCTCTCTGGAAACACCATATATTTT
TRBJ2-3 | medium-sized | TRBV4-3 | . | CASSQSVGGDRNFRTDTQYF | TGCGCCAGCAGCCAAAGTGTTGGCGGGGACAGAAACTTTCGCACAGATACGCAGTATTTT
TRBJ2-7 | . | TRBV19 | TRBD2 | CASSFAGGASYEQYF | TGTGCCAGTAGTTTTGCCGGGGGGGCGTCCTACGAGCAGTACTTC
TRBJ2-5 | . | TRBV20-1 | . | CSARSDRTQYF | TGCAGTGCTAGGAGCGACCGGACCCAGTACTTC
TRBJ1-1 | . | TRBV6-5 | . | CASSTRLNTEAFF | TGTGCCAGCAGTACAAGATTGAACACTGAAGCTTTCTTT
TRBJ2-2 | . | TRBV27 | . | CASSHGVLTGELFF | TGTGCCAGCAGTCACGGGGTTCTCACCGGGGAGCTGTTTTTT
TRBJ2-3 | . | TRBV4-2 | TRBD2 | CASSQGPGREGQRAGTQYF | TGTGCCAGCAGCCAAGGACCGGGACGGGAGGGCCAAAGAGCGGGTACGCAGTATTTT
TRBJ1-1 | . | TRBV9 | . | CASSSRGGGKTEAFF | TGTGCCAGCAGCTCCCGTGGGGGAGGGAAAACTGAAGCTTTCTTT